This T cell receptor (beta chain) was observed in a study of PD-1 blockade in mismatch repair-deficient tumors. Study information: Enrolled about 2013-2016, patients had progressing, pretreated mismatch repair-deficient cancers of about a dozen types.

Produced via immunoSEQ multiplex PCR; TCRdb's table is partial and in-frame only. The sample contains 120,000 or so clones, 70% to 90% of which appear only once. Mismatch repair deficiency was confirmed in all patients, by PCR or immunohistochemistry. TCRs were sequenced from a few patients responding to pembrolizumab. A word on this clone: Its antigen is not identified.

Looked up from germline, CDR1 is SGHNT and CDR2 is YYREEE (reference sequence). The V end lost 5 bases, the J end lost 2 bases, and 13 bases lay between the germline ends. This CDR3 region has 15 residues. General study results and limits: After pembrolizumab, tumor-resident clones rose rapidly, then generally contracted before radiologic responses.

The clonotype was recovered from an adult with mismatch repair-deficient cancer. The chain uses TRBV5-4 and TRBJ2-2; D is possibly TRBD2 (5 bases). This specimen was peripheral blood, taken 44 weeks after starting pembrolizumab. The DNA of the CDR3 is TGTGCCAGCAGTTACCCGGGAACCAACACCGGGGAGCTGTTTTTT. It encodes CASSYPGTNTGELFF.